The rows below give T cell receptor beta chains drawn from one sample of a study of T cells after yellow fever vaccination. TCRdb analysed the 5' RACE reads with MiXCR anew, one entry per CDR3 protein. The table lists hundreds of thousands of distinct CDR3 sequences, 10% to 15% of them singletons, with about 15% in the top ten. The sequences come from PBMCs, collected on the day of the yellow fever booster vaccination. These receptors originate from a young man who received the YFV17D yellow fever vaccine. CDR3s include the opening cysteine and the closing phenylalanine or tryptophan. A D gene is named only where the DNA matches it firmly. Size is stated for part of the rows, as once, few or many counts, or as a class when the clone is expanded.

TRBJ1-2 few . TRBV15 CATSSRQEYGYTF TGTGCCACCAGCAGCAGGCAGGAGTATGGCTACACCTTC
TRBJ2-1 few . TRBV5-1 CASSLELSFNEQFF TGCGCCAGCAGCTTGGAACTTAGCTTCAATGAGCAGTTCTTC
TRBJ2-7 few TRBD2 TRBV12-3/TRBV12-4 CASKTGTSPSYEQYF TGTGCCAGCAAAACCGGGACTAGTCCCTCCTACGAGCAGTACTTC
TRBJ2-3 few TRBD2 TRBV20-1 CSARDRLAGSTDTQYF TGCAGTGCTAGAGATCGACTAGCGGGGAGCACAGATACGCAGTATTTT
TRBJ1-5 . TRBD1 TRBV4-2 CASSPDREEQPQHF TGTGCCAGCAGCCCCGACAGGGAAGAACAGCCCCAGCATTTT
TRBJ1-4 many . TRBV6-5 CASSYTRGGHPSNEKLFF TGTGCCAGCAGTTACACGAGAGGGGGACACCCTTCTAATGAAAAACTGTTTTTT
TRBJ2-5 . TRBD1 TRBV20-1 CSAPTGQGFAGETQYF TGCAGTGCCCCAACGGGACAGGGGTTCGCCGGAGAGACCCAGTACTTC
TRBJ2-1 . . TRBV20-1 CSASGGGGSYNEQFF TGCAGTGCTAGTGGCGGAGGGGGCTCCTACAATGAGCAGTTCTTC
TRBJ1-2 . . TRBV12-3/TRBV12-4 CATQLGGKGYTF TGTGCCACTCAATTAGGGGGGAAAGGCTACACCTTC
TRBJ2-7 . TRBD2 TRBV20-1 CSASPGGRPYEQYF TGCAGTGCTAGCCCGGGAGGGCGGCCCTACGAGCAGTACTTC
TRBJ2-5 many . TRBV7-6 CASSLQPRETQYF TGTGCCAGCAGCCTACAGCCTCGGGAGACCCAGTACTTC
TRBJ2-7 few . TRBV7-2 CASSPGDSPEQYF TGTGCCAGCAGCCCCGGGGACTCCCCCGAGCAGTACTTC
TRBJ2-4 few . TRBV7-2 CASSFGSGGNIQYF TGTGCCAGCAGCTTTGGTAGCGGTGGAAACATTCAGTACTTC
TRBJ2-1 . TRBD2 TRBV4-2 CASSRTGLELGNEQFF TGTGCCAGCAGCCGAACTGGACTAGAGTTAGGCAATGAGCAGTTCTTC
TRBJ2-1 few . TRBV2 CASEPYNEQFF TGTGCCAGCGAACCCTACAATGAGCAGTTCTTC
TRBJ2-7 . . TRBV5-1 CASSSTRSYEQYF TGCGCCAGCAGCTCCACTCGGTCCTACGAGCAGTACTTC
TRBJ2-1 few TRBD2 TRBV2 CASSEALGLAGYNEQFF TGTGCCAGCAGTGAAGCTTTAGGACTAGCGGGGTACAATGAGCAGTTCTTC
TRBJ2-2 . . TRBV5-1 CASSFPGADTGELFF TGCGCCAGCAGCTTTCCGGGAGCGGACACCGGGGAGCTGTTTTTT
TRBJ2-5 few TRBD2 TRBV10-3 CAISATSGTFQETQYF TGTGCCATCAGTGCAACTAGCGGAACCTTTCAAGAGACCCAGTACTTC
TRBJ1-2 . TRBD1 TRBV20-1 CSVSQGAGYGYTF TGCAGTGTCTCTCAGGGGGCAGGCTATGGCTACACCTTC
TRBJ2-1 few TRBD1 TRBV19 CASSVLPGQGALSSYNEQFF TGTGCCAGTAGTGTCTTACCGGGACAGGGAGCCCTTAGCTCCTACAATGAGCAGTTCTTC
TRBJ2-3 . . TRBV28 CASSLLGVGIRADTQYF TGTGCCAGCAGTCTACTTGGGGTCGGGATAAGAGCAGATACGCAGTATTTT
TRBJ2-7 few TRBD1 TRBV19 CASSEQGSSYEQYF TGTGCCAGTAGTGAACAGGGGAGCTCCTACGAGCAGTACTTC
TRBJ2-3 . TRBD2 TRBV10-2 CASSEDSGNTDTQYF TGCGCCAGCAGTGAGGATAGCGGGAACACAGATACGCAGTATTTT
TRBJ2-3 . . TRBV5-4 CASSWRGGDTQYF TGTGCCAGCAGCTGGAGGGGGGGAGATACGCAGTATTTT
TRBJ2-1 few TRBD2 TRBV10-1 CASSLQTSGIEQFF TGCGCCAGCAGCCTTCAGACTAGCGGGATTGAGCAGTTCTTC
TRBJ2-4 many TRBD2 TRBV28 CASSPPGVAGGGAKNIQYF TGTGCCAGCAGTCCCCCTGGGGTAGCGGGAGGAGGGGCCAAAAACATTCAGTACTTC
TRBJ1-1 few . TRBV30 CACRREVHTEAFF TGTGCCTGCCGCCGGGAGGTCCACACTGAAGCTTTCTTT
TRBJ1-6 . . TRBV20-1 CSARDTGHRNAGSPLHF TGCAGTGCTAGAGATACGGGACACCGAAACGCGGGTTCACCCCTCCACTTT
TRBJ1-1 . . TRBV5-4 CASSSPINTVAFF TGTGCCAGCAGCTCACCAATTAATACGGTAGCTTTCTTT
TRBJ2-5 . . TRBV6-2/TRBV6-3 CASSYSNGAQYF TGTGCCAGCAGTTACTCGAATGGGGCCCAGTACTTC
TRBJ2-7 . TRBD1 TRBV29-1 CSVIQGVGEQYF TGCAGCGTTATACAGGGGGTGGGCGAGCAGTACTTC
TRBJ2-7 . TRBD1 TRBV4-3 CASSQNRGRDEQYF TGCGCCAGCAGCCAAAACAGGGGGCGCGACGAGCAGTACTTC
TRBJ2-6 few . TRBV6-5 CASSYWWEEAGANVLTF TGTGCCAGCAGTTACTGGTGGGAGGAAGCCGGGGCCAACGTCCTGACTTTC
TRBJ2-7 . TRBD1 TRBV6-5 CASSYSKRRGRYEQYF TGTGCCAGCAGTTACTCGAAACGTAGGGGGCGCTACGAGCAGTACTTC
TRBJ2-3 . TRBD2 TRBV25-1 CASSDRTSGRPGSTDTQYF TGTGCCAGCAGTGATAGGACTAGCGGGAGGCCGGGGTCCACAGATACGCAGTATTTT
TRBJ1-1 many TRBD1 TRBV29-1 CSVVPGGSTEAFF TGCAGCGTTGTTCCAGGGGGGAGCACTGAAGCTTTCTTT
TRBJ2-7 few TRBD1 TRBV19 CASSTSGGRTYEQYF TGTGCCAGTAGTACCTCAGGGGGAAGGACCTACGAGCAGTACTTC
TRBJ2-7 few . TRBV19 CASRVAGTSYEQYF TGTGCCAGTAGGGTAGCAGGGACGTCCTACGAGCAGTACTTC
TRBJ2-7 few . TRBV5-1 CASMINWSNEQYF TGCGCCAGCATGATCAACTGGAGCAATGAGCAGTACTTC
TRBJ2-5 . . TRBV19 CASRTNVQETQYF TGTGCCAGTAGGACAAACGTCCAAGAGACCCAGTACTTC
TRBJ2-5 few TRBD1 TRBV12-3/TRBV12-4 CASSWTGKETQYF TGTGCCAGCAGTTGGACAGGGAAAGAGACCCAGTACTTC
TRBJ2-2 . . TRBV18 CASSPTGSAGELFF TGTGCCAGCTCACCCACGGGGAGTGCTGGGGAGCTGTTTTTT
TRBJ1-4 few . TRBV27 CASSPLNGGSTEKLFF TGTGCCAGCAGCCCTCTTAACGGGGGATCTACGGAAAAACTGTTTTTT
TRBJ1-2 . . TRBV19 CASILAAGNYGYTF TGTGCCAGTATCCTCGCCGCGGGGAACTATGGCTACACCTTC
TRBJ2-1 . TRBD2 TRBV20-1 CSASSASGYNEQFF TGCAGTGCTAGCTCGGCTAGCGGTTACAATGAGCAGTTCTTC
TRBJ2-1 few . TRBV18 CASSPLDSSNEQFF TGTGCCAGCTCACCACTGGACAGTTCCAATGAGCAGTTCTTC
TRBJ2-2 . . TRBV5-1 CASMPGQTNTGELFF TGCGCCAGCATGCCGGGACAAACGAACACCGGGGAGCTGTTTTTT
TRBJ2-5 . TRBD1 TRBV5-1 CASSIGTGGLETQYF TGCGCCAGCAGCATCGGGACAGGGGGCTTGGAGACCCAGTACTTC
TRBJ2-3 . TRBD2 TRBV20-1 CSASRLAGNTDTQYF TGCAGTGCTAGTCGGCTAGCGGGAAACACAGATACGCAGTATTTT
TRBJ2-1 few . TRBV10-1 CASSRGISYNEQFF TGCGCCAGCAGCCGGGGTATCTCCTACAATGAGCAGTTCTTC
TRBJ1-4 few . TRBV25-1 CASSALGGANEKLFF TGTGCCAGCAGTGCCCTCGGGGGGGCAAATGAAAAACTGTTTTTT
TRBJ1-1 . . TRBV10-3 CAISARTAQGSTEAFF TGTGCCATCAGTGCCCGGACAGCCCAGGGGAGCACTGAAGCTTTCTTT
TRBJ2-7 few . TRBV7-9 CASSLSGALNGAYEQYF TGTGCCAGCAGCTTATCTGGGGCCCTCAACGGCGCCTACGAGCAGTACTTC
TRBJ2-2 many . TRBV7-2 CASSVRDFNTGELFF TGTGCCAGCAGCGTCCGGGACTTCAACACCGGGGAGCTGTTTTTT
TRBJ2-1 . TRBD2 TRBV14 CASSQVAGARYNEQFF TGTGCCAGCAGCCAAGTAGCGGGAGCACGCTACAATGAGCAGTTCTTC
TRBJ1-1 . . TRBV7-2 CASSFGGSGMNTEAFF TGTGCCAGCAGCTTCGGGGGGTCAGGAATGAACACTGAAGCTTTCTTT
TRBJ2-3 many TRBD2 TRBV10-3 CAIHRTSEDTQYF TGTGCCATCCACAGGACTAGCGAGGATACGCAGTATTTT